This passage covers 9 T cell receptor beta chains from one sample sequenced in a study of regulatory T cells in long-lasting Graves disease. For TCR beta, libraries came from iRepertoire HTBI primers and Arm-PCR of CDR3 regions. One entry per CDR3 protein results from TCRdb running MiXCR on the multiplex PCR reads. The data show 320,000 or so distinct CDR3 sequences, with more than 15% seen just once and 38% held by the top ten. Documented time point: newly diagnosed GD, antithyroid drugs for less than 3 months. RNA from PBMCs was the source of the TCR library. The sample here was peripheral blood mononuclear cells (PBMCs), taken at new diagnosis, from a patient treated with antithyroid drugs. The source of these receptors is a female donor with Graves disease.

Ten or more counts support this clonotype. The chain combines TRBV20-1 with TRBJ2-1, with a tentative D call TRBD2 (5 bases). Per germline, CDR1 DFQATT and CDR2 SNEGSKA (reference sequence). Trimming took 7 bases from V and 7 from J, leaving 17 bases between them. There are 13 residues in the CDR3. CDR3 sequence (DNA): TGCAGTGGGACTGGCAGCGGTCCAAATGAGCAGTTCTTC. Protein: CSGTGSGPNEQFF.

This clonotype was counted at least ten times. The chain couples TRBV7-2 to TRBJ2-1, with 8 bases lining up with TRBD2. This CDR3 has 16 residues. Looked up from germline, CDR1 is SGHTA and CDR2 is FQGNSA. V trimming: 2 bases; J trimming: 6 bases; junction bases outside the gene matches: 9. CDR3 sequence (DNA): TGTGCCAGCAGCTTATATGGCGGGAGCGGGGGCAATGAGCAGTTCTTC. It codes for CASSLYGGSGGNEQFF.

This clonotype has a count of ten or more. The rearrangement links TRBV10-3 to TRBJ2-5; 7 bases fit TRBD1. The CDR3 has 12 residues. Trimming at V came to 4 bases and at J to 4 bases, leaving 0 bases not matched to a gene. Germline V gene sequence: CDR1 ENHRY, CDR2 SYGVKD. The DNA of the CDR3 is TGTGCCATCAGTGGACAGGGAGAGACCCAGTACTTC. Translating it yields CAISGQGETQYF.

The V gene is TRBV19, the J gene TRBJ1-2; no clear D. Trimming removed 7 bases at V and 7 bases at J, with 19 bases between. Germline V gene data show CDR1 as LNHDA and CDR2 as SQIVND (reference sequence). The CDR3 extends over 14 amino acids. This CDR3 reads CASTLRPGKIGYTF. The CDR3 DNA reads TGTGCCAGTACGTTGCGACCGGGGAAAATTGGCTACACCTTC.

This clonotype was seen ten or more times. V and J are TRBV7-9 and TRBJ2-3, with unresolved D. The V and J ends lost 5 bases and 6 bases respectively, with 9 bases between them. The length of the CDR3 is 12 residues. Germline V gene sequence: CDR1 SEHNR, CDR2 FQNEAQ (reference sequence). The DNA for the CDR3 is TGTGCCAGCAGCACGAAGCCGGATACGCAGTATTTT. Translation gives CASSTKPDTQYF.

In its sample, this clonotype was seen many times. The V gene is TRBV5-1, the J gene TRBJ1-4; D is possibly TRBD1 (5 bases). V gave up 1 base and J gave up 1 base, with 20 bases separating them. This CDR3 has 19 residues. CDR1 and CDR2 from the germline V gene are SGHRS and YFSETQ. The CDR3 region has the DNA TGCGCCAGCAGCTTGTGGGGGGGGAACTCGGTCGGAACTAATGAAAAACTGTTTTTT. It yields the protein CASSLWGGNSVGTNEKLFF.

This clonotype occurred many times. This sequence joins TRBV11-1 and TRBJ1-1; 7 bases are shared with TRBD1. The trim removed 2 bases at V and 11 bases at J, leaving 8 bases unmatched. The CDR3 loop spans 13 amino acids. Per germline, CDR1 SGHAT and CDR2 FQDESV (reference sequence). This chain's CDR3 is CASSLRAEGAAFF. The CDR3 bases are TGTGCCAGCAGCTTACGGGCCGAGGGGGCCGCTTTCTTT.

Ten or more counts support this clonotype. The chain carries TRBV5-1 and TRBJ2-2, with TRBD2 as a possible D gene (8 bases). The germline V and J ends were trimmed by 4 bases and 6 bases, with 22 bases remaining between them. CDR1 SGHRS and CDR2 YFSETQ come from the germline V gene. This CDR3 is built from 17 residues. CDR3 sequence (DNA): TGCGCCAGCAGCCCGGGACAGACCAGCGGGAGCGCCGGGGAGCTGTTTTTT. This sequence encodes CASSPGQTSGSAGELFF.

This clonotype was detected many times. The chain is built from TRBV28 and TRBJ2-1, with unresolved D. This CDR3 has 14 residues. The V gene lost 2 bases and the J gene lost 9 bases, with 14 bases spanning the gap. Germline V lookup: CDR1 MDHEN, CDR2 SYDVKM. The CDR3 loop reads CASSLLAGPGEQFF. In DNA form, the CDR3 reads TGTGCCAGCAGTTTACTTGCCGGACCGGGTGAGCAGTTCTTC.